Listed below are T cell receptor beta chains from one sample, sequenced in a study of human versus mouse CDR3 diversity and MHC coevolution. The method was immunoSEQ multiplex PCR; TCRdb's version includes in-frame clones alone and lacks a portion of them. In the table there are 50,000 to 70,000 clones, about 93% of which are singletons. The sequenced sample consisted of naive CD4+ T cells from blood. The receptors originated from a person aged 55 to 75 in good health. Each CDR3 is given with its conserved first and last residue. A D gene is named only where the DNA matches it firmly. A clone size is listed for some rows: how often the clone was seen (once, few, many), or a class if it is expanded.

abundance	j_gene	v_gene	d_gene	CDR3nt	CDR3aa
.	TRBJ2-1	TRBV28	TRBD2	TGTGCCAGCTCCCTAGCGGGGTACAATGAGCAGTTCTTC	CASSLAGYNEQFF
.	TRBJ2-5	TRBV5-1	TRBD2	TGCGCCAGCAGCGCGGCGGGAGTTCAAGAGACCCAGTACTTC	CASSAAGVQETQYF
.	TRBJ2-4	TRBV5-6	.	TGTGCCAGCAGCGACGGGCGGGGTGGCGTTCAGTACTTC	CASSDGRGGVQYF
.	TRBJ2-5	TRBV14	.	TGTGCCAGCAGCCAGAATACGGGACAAGAGACCCAGTACTTC	CASSQNTGQETQYF
.	TRBJ1-2	TRBV5-1	.	TGCGCCAGCAGCTCTGGACAGTCCTATGGCTACACCTTC	CASSSGQSYGYTF
.	TRBJ2-7	TRBV27	.	TGTGCCAGCAGTTCCCGAACAGCTACGTTGGGGCAGTACTTC	CASSSRTATLGQYF
.	TRBJ2-5	TRBV6-1	TRBD2	TGTGCCATGGGAGGCGGGAGGGCCCGGGAGACCCAGTACTTC	CAMGGGRARETQYF
.	TRBJ2-7	TRBV25-1	TRBD1	TGTGCCAGCAGTGAATCCTCCGGGACAGCCTACGAGCAGTACTTC	CASSESSGTAYEQYF
.	TRBJ1-1	TRBV6-5	.	TGTGCCAGCAGTCTCGGACAGATGAACACTGAAGCTTTCTTT	CASSLGQMNTEAFF
.	TRBJ2-7	TRBV19	.	TGTGCCAGTAGTGGGTCGGGGTACGAGCAGTACTTC	CASSGSGYEQYF
.	TRBJ2-3	TRBV11-3	.	TGTGCCAGCAGCCCCCCGACAGATACGCAGTATTTT	CASSPPTDTQYF
.	TRBJ2-6	TRBV5-1	.	TGCGCCAGCAGCCTGGGGACTCAGAGGGCCGGGGCCAACGTCCTGACTTTC	CASSLGTQRAGANVLTF
.	TRBJ2-6	TRBV10-3	TRBD1	TGTGCCATCAGTGATACAGGGGCTGGGGCCAACGTCCTGACTTTC	CAISDTGAGANVLTF
.	TRBJ2-1	TRBV19	.	TGTGCCACGGCGGGGCCTTCCTACAATGAGCAGTTCTTC	CATAGPSYNEQFF
.	TRBJ2-1	TRBV14	TRBD2	TGTGCCAGCACCCTGACTAGCGGGAGTTACAATGAGCAGTTCTTC	CASTLTSGSYNEQFF
.	TRBJ2-3	TRBV5-1	.	TGCGCCAGCAGCTTCCTAGATACGCAGTATTTT	CASSFLDTQYF
.	TRBJ2-4	TRBV4-2	TRBD2	TGTGCCAGCAGCCCCTCGGCGGGAGGCCCCAACATTCAGTACTTC	CASSPSAGGPNIQYF
.	TRBJ1-1	TRBV7-8	.	TGTGCCAGCAGCTTAGGCCCCGGACAGCCAAACACTGAAGCTTTCTTT	CASSLGPGQPNTEAFF
.	TRBJ1-2	TRBV19	TRBD1	TGTGCCAGTAGTGACAGGGACTATGGCTACACCTTC	CASSDRDYGYTF
once	TRBJ2-1	TRBV6-5	TRBD1	TGTGCCAGCAGATCCGGGACAGGGGCCAGTGAGCAGTTCTTC	CASRSGTGASEQFF
.	TRBJ2-7	TRBV6-6	.	TGTGCCAGCAGTTACGATCCGGACAGATACTACGAGCAGTACTTC	CASSYDPDRYYEQYF
.	TRBJ2-6	TRBV2	.	TGTGCCAGCAGTGGACAGCGCCTCTCTGGGGCCAACGTCCTGACTTTC	CASSGQRLSGANVLTF
once	TRBJ2-3	TRBV27	.	TGTGCCAGCAGCCTGGAGTGGCGCAGGGCGCAGTATTTT	CASSLEWRRAQYF
.	TRBJ1-2	TRBV6-1	.	TGTGCCAGCAATCCGGACAGCTATGGCTACACCTTC	CASNPDSYGYTF
.	TRBJ1-2	TRBV6-6	.	TGTGCCAGCAGTTACGGACAGCAGTATGGCTACACCTTC	CASSYGQQYGYTF
.	TRBJ1-2	TRBV12-5	.	TGTGCTAGTGAGGCAGGGGAGGGTGATGGCTACACCTTC	CASEAGEGDGYTF
.	TRBJ1-1	TRBV29-1	TRBD1	TGCAGCGTGGGACAGGCGACAAGGACTGAAGCTTTCTTT	CSVGQATRTEAFF
.	TRBJ2-5	TRBV4-2	TRBD2	TGTGCCAGCAGCCAAGATGGTCCTCGGGCTAGCGGGAGGGCTGAGACCCAGTACTTC	CASSQDGPRASGRAETQYF
.	TRBJ2-7	TRBV5-1	TRBD2	TGCGCCAGCAGCCCCCCCCCGGGGAGCGGGAGCTACGAGCAGTACTTC	CASSPPPGSGSYEQYF
once	TRBJ2-5	TRBV5-1	.	TGCGCCAGCAGCTCCCGGGGGACAGCTTCGCGGGAGACCCAGTACTTC	CASSSRGTASRETQYF
.	TRBJ2-1	TRBV5-4	TRBD2	TGTGCCAGCAGCTTGGTGGCTAGCGGAGCCTACAATGAGCAGTTCTTC	CASSLVASGAYNEQFF
.	TRBJ1-2	TRBV9	.	TGTGCCAGCAGCGTAGGGGGGGCTAACTATGGCTACACCTTC	CASSVGGANYGYTF
once	TRBJ2-7	TRBV5-1	TRBD1	TGCGCCAGCAGCTTGACAGGGGGCAACTACGAGCAGTACTTC	CASSLTGGNYEQYF
once	TRBJ2-7	TRBV5-1	TRBD1	TGCGCCAGCAGCTTGGCCCCGGGACAGGGGGCTTACGAGCAGTACTTC	CASSLAPGQGAYEQYF
few	TRBJ2-7	TRBV7-8	TRBD2	TGTGCCAGCAGCTTGGGACTAGCGGGAAACTCCTACGAGCAGTACTTC	CASSLGLAGNSYEQYF
.	TRBJ1-3	TRBV29-1	.	TGCAGCGTTGCCCCGGGACACCCGAACTCTGGAAACACCATATATTTT	CSVAPGHPNSGNTIYF
.	TRBJ2-1	TRBV5-1	TRBD2	TGCGCCAGCAGCTCAGCGGGAGGTTTGGCAAATGAGCAGTTCTTC	CASSSAGGLANEQFF
.	TRBJ1-5	TRBV18	TRBD1	TGTGCCAGCTCACCCACTTCATCCGGGACAGGACACAATCAGCCCCAGCATTTT	CASSPTSSGTGHNQPQHF
.	TRBJ2-1	TRBV5-4	TRBD2	TGTGCCAGCAGCTTGGGACTAGCGGGAGGGGGGGGGAATGAGCAGTTCTTC	CASSLGLAGGGGNEQFF
.	TRBJ1-4	TRBV6-6	.	TGTGCCAGCAGACTGGACAGCACCGGTGAAAAACTGTTTTTT	CASRLDSTGEKLFF
.	TRBJ1-1	TRBV6-1	TRBD1	TGTGCCAGCAGCCGCGACAGGGGCGCACACACTGAAGCTTTCTTT	CASSRDRGAHTEAFF